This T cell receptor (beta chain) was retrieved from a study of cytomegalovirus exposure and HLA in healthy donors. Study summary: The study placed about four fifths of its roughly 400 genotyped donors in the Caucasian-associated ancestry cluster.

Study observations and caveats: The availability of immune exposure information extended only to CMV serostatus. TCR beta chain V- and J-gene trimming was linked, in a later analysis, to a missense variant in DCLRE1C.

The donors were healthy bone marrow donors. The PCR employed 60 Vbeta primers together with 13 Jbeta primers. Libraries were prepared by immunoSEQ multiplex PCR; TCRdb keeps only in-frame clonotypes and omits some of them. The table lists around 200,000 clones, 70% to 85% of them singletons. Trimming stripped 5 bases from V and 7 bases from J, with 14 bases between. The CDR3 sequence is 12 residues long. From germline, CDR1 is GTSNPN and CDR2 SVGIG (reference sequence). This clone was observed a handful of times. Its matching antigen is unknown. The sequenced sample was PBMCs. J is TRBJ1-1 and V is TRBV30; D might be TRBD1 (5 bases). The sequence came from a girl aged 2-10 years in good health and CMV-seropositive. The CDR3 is CAWGPGENEAFF. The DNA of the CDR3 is TGTGCCTGGGGGCCGGGGGAGAATGAAGCTTTCTTT.